The clone carrying this T cell receptor beta chain was recorded at least ten times. Its antigen is currently unknown. CDR3 length: 17 residues. Looked up from germline, CDR1 is MDHEN and CDR2 is SYDVKM. The germline V and J ends were trimmed by 5 bases and 1 base, with 18 bases remaining between them. Amplification of TCR beta CDR3 regions used RNA as the template. HTBI primers were used for first-round RT-PCR of the TCR CDR3. One entry per CDR3 protein, called by TCRdb with MiXCR from the multiplex PCR reads. The table lists 250,000 to 300,000 distinct CDR3 sequences, 15% to 20% of them singletons, with 55% to 60% in the top ten. This entry is derived from a study of T cells in Graves' hyperthyroidism and ophthalmopathy. The study's findings and limits: Blood samples included most of the expanded thyroid clonotypes exceeding 0.001.

The chain has TRBV28 and TRBJ2-1; D remains unclear. The clonotype originates from an older woman with Graves' ophthalmopathy. The sample was blood. DNA for the CDR3: TGTGCCAGCAGTGGAACAAGCCGACCGGTATCCTACAATGAGCAGTTCTTC. Its translation: CASSGTSRPVSYNEQFF.